One and the same sample provided the 20 T cell receptor beta chains below, sequenced in a study of T-cell reconstitution after alpha-beta-depleted transplantation in children. A TCRbeta library incorporating unique molecular identifiers was prepared. Each CDR3 protein is one row after TCRdb ran MiXCR on the PCR reads. This sample has roughly 790,000 distinct CDR3 sequences, with 15% to 20% found just once. Sequenced here: PBMCs, mostly from graft donor cells, sampled 360 days after TCRalphabeta/CD19-depleted stem cell transplant. The receptors were sampled from a male patient younger than 18 who had a stem cell transplant for acute lymphoblastic leukemia, so the T cells may come from the graft donor.

The chain is built from TRBV24-1 and TRBJ2-5, with no clear D. V shed 5 bases and J shed 2 bases, with 11 bases lying between them. Germline loops: CDR1 KGHDR, CDR2 SFDVKD. There are 14 residues in the CDR3. DNA of the CDR3: TGTGCCACCAGTGGCGTTGAAAGGCAAGAGACCCAGTACTTC. This codes for CATSGVERQETQYF.

The genes are TRBV7-6 and TRBJ2-2; D might be TRBD2 (5 bases). The V and J ends lost 3 bases and 6 bases respectively, with 8 bases between them. The CDR3 consists of 13 residues. Germline V gene sequence: CDR1 SGHVS, CDR2 FNYEAQ. The CDR3 region is CASSLRASGELFF. For the CDR3, the DNA is TGTGCCAGCAGCTTGAGGGCGTCCGGGGAGCTGTTTTTT. The whole variable domain, remainder taken from reference TRBV7-6 and TRBJ2-2, is GAGVSQSPRYKVTKRGQDVALRCDPISGHVSLYWYRQALGQGPEFLTYFNYEAQQDKSGLPNDRFSAERPEGSISTLTIQRTEQRDSAMYRCASSLRASGELFFGEGSRLTVL.

This clonotype was counted between two and nine times. The rearrangement joins TRBV7-9 to TRBJ1-2; possibly TRBD1 for D (5 bases). The CDR3 extends over 14 amino acids. Germline loops: CDR1 SEHNR, CDR2 FQNEAQ (reference sequence). Trimming took off 1 base at V and 5 bases at J, with 11 bases between the two ends. This chain's CDR3 is CASSLVLGVYGYTF. In nucleotides, the CDR3 is TGTGCCAGCAGCTTAGTTTTGGGGGTTTATGGCTACACCTTC.

V is TRBV5-6 and J is TRBJ1-1; perhaps TRBD1 as D (6 bases). Trimming left V 2 bases short and J 3 bases short, with 20 bases between. The V gene's germline CDR1 is SGHDT and CDR2 YYEEEE. CDR3 size: 17 residues. CDR3 protein: CASSFPGLRKGDTEAFF. The DNA of the CDR3 is TGTGCCAGCAGCTTTCCGGGACTGAGAAAGGGGGACACTGAAGCTTTCTTT.

The chain couples TRBV29-1 to TRBJ2-3; D is perhaps TRBD1 or TRBD2 (6 bases each). The ends were cut back, 4 bases at V and 1 base at J, with 18 bases in the middle. Germline values: CDR1 SQVTM, CDR2 ANQGSEA. The CDR3 contains 16 residues. CDR3 in amino acids: CSVGGSGGVGTDTQYF. The CDR3 DNA is TGCAGCGTTGGTGGATCCGGGGGCGTAGGCACAGATACGCAGTATTTT.

This clonotype was observed a handful of times. The V gene is TRBV12-3 or TRBV12-4, the J gene TRBJ2-1; TRBD2 matches at 8 bases. Trimming cost V 6 bases and J 0 bases; bases outside gene matches: 7. The CDR3 is 16 residues long. CDR3 sequence (DNA): TGTGCCAGCAGGGGGTCGGGGGGGGCCTCCTACAATGAGCAGTTCTTC. Translated: CASRGSGGASYNEQFF.

This clonotype has a handful of counts. The chain employs TRBV14 and TRBJ2-7, with D perhaps assigned TRBD1 or TRBD2 (6 bases each). Trimming removed 8 bases from V and 0 bases from J, with 14 bases in between. The CDR3 contains 14 residues. CDR1 and CDR2 from the germline V gene are SGHDN and FVKESK. Here the CDR3 DNA reads TGTGCCAGCCGTGTAGGGGGGACCTCCTACGAGCAGTACTTC. Encoded protein: CASRVGGTSYEQYF.

This clonotype was recorded a few times. The rearrangement links TRBV5-1 to TRBJ2-5, with D possibly being TRBD2 (6 bases). The CDR3 has 14 amino acids. The ends were cut back, 0 bases at V and 5 bases at J, with 11 bases in the middle. CDR1 and CDR2 from the germline V gene are SGHRS and YFSETQ. The DNA of the CDR3 is TGCGCCAGCAGCTTGGGACACCGGGAGGAGACCCAGTACTTC. Protein product: CASSLGHREETQYF.

This clonotype was picked up a small number of times. The V and J genes are TRBV4-1 and TRBJ2-7; tentatively, D is TRBD2 (7 bases). This CDR3 has 17 residues. With 3 bases removed from V and 2 bases from J, the gap between germline ends came to 20 bases. CDR1 and CDR2 (germline): MGHRA, YSYEKL. The CDR3 protein is CASSHPKEGGWTYEQYF. The CDR3 nucleotides read TGCGCCAGCAGCCATCCCAAAGAGGGGGGGTGGACCTACGAGCAGTACTTC.

The chain couples TRBV20-1 to TRBJ2-1; 13 positions match TRBD2. In germline, CDR1 is DFQATT, CDR2 SNEGSKA (reference sequence). V lost 3 bases and J lost 5; bases outside the gene matches: 4. The CDR3 is 15 residues long. The CDR3: CSARKGTSGNNEQFF. In DNA, the CDR3 is TGCAGTGCTAGGAAAGGGACTAGCGGGAACAATGAGCAGTTCTTC.

This clonotype was recorded a few times. The rearrangement links TRBV7-6 to TRBJ1-3, with D perhaps matching TRBD1 (6 bases). Germline values: CDR1 SGHVS, CDR2 FNYEAQ. CDR3 size: 15 residues. Between the trimmed V and J ends, which lost 5 bases and 0 bases, there was a span of 11 bases. CDR3 residues: CASSMTGLSGNTIYF. The CDR3 DNA reads as TGTGCCAGCAGCATGACAGGCCTCTCTGGAAACACCATATATTTT.

The sample holds a few counts of this clonotype. The rearrangement links TRBV5-1 to TRBJ2-2; TRBD2 matches 10 bases. The V gene's germline CDR1 is SGHRS and CDR2 YFSETQ. After removal of 1 base from V and 6 bases from J, the junction contained 18 bases not matched to a gene. This CDR3 is built from 20 residues. In DNA form, the CDR3 reads TGCGCCAGCAGCTTGCTGCGACAACGGACTAGCGGTTGGGGGGCCGGGGAGCTGTTTTTT. The encoded protein is CASSLLRQRTSGWGAGELFF.

This clonotype occurred many times. This chain joins TRBV29-1 and TRBJ2-1; 12 nucleotides line up with TRBD2. CDR3 size: 14 residues. V lost 6 bases, J lost 5 bases, and 5 bases stayed unmatched. Germline values: CDR1 SQVTM, CDR2 ANQGSEA. CDR3 bases: TGCAGCGTAGATAGGACTAGCGGGAACAATGAGCAGTTCTTC. It translates to CSVDRTSGNNEQFF.

V and J are TRBV6-5 and TRBJ2-4; D assignment may be TRBD1 or TRBD2 (5 bases each). The CDR3 has 12 amino acids. Germline loops: CDR1 MNHEY, CDR2 SVGAGI. In DNA, the CDR3 is TGTGCTTCCCGGGGCCTGCGGGACATTCAGTACTTC. It translates to CASRGLRDIQYF.

This chain connects TRBV18 to TRBJ2-3; D possibly corresponds to TRBD1 (6 bases). This CDR3 has 15 residues. The germline V gene encodes CDR1 KGHSH and CDR2 LQKENI. V was pared by 5 bases and J by 4 bases, with 16 bases between. The CDR3 sequence is CASSGQSNGADTQYF. In DNA form, the CDR3 reads TGTGCCAGCTCAGGACAGTCTAACGGGGCAGATACGCAGTATTTT.

This clonotype occurred a few times. The V and J genes are TRBV7-9 and TRBJ2-1, with TRBD2 matching 7 bases. The CDR3 loop spans 16 amino acids. J lost 0 bases, V lost 3 bases, and 5 bases had no gene match. The germline V gene encodes CDR1 SEHNR and CDR2 FQNEAQ (reference sequence). The CDR3 nucleotides are TGTGCCAGCAGCTTCGGCCTAGCGGTCTCCTACAATGAGCAGTTCTTC. Amino acids: CASSFGLAVSYNEQFF.

V and J are TRBV6-1 and TRBJ2-7; D remains ambiguous. Germline CDR1 is MNHNS and CDR2 is SASEGT. There are 15 residues in the CDR3. Trimming cost V 2 bases and J 4 bases, with 15 bases left between them. The CDR3 spells CASSERSGGKYEQYF. As DNA, the CDR3 is TGTGCCAGCAGTGAAAGATCAGGCGGAAAATACGAGCAGTACTTC.

This clonotype showed up just a few times. CDR3 nucleotide sequence: TGTGCCAGCAGTGAAGCGCGGTTTACAGATACGCAGTATTTT. Translating gives CASSEARFTDTQYF. The V call is TRBV2, the J call TRBJ2-3; D is undetermined. This CDR3 region has 14 residues. The germline V gene encodes CDR1 SNHLY and CDR2 FYNNEI. V shed 0 bases and J shed 3 bases, with 7 bases lying between them.

In its sample, this clonotype was seen a few times. The chain joins TRBV28 to TRBJ2-3, with D possibly being TRBD1 (5 bases). Germline V CDR1 and CDR2: MDHEN, SYDVKM. The V end lost 1 base, the J end lost 5 bases, and 13 bases lay between the germline ends. CDR3 size: 15 residues. CDR3: CASSLYPQRGDTQYF. DNA for the CDR3: TGTGCCAGCAGTTTATATCCCCAAAGGGGAGATACGCAGTATTTT. Supplemented by reference TRBV28 and TRBJ2-3, the full variable domain reads DVKVTQSSRYLVKRTGEKVFLECVQDMDHENMFWYRQDPGLGLRLIYFSYDVKMKEKGDIPEGYSVSREKKERFSLILESASTNQTSMYLCASSLYPQRGDTQYFGPGTRLTVL.

There are a few counts of this clonotype. The chain joins TRBV7-2 to TRBJ2-2; D is possibly TRBD2 (6 bases). Looked up from germline, CDR1 is SGHTA and CDR2 is FQGNSA. Trimming removed 3 bases at V and 1 base at J, with 9 bases between. The CDR3 length is 15 residues. The CDR3 sequence: CASSFGGENTGELFF. In nucleotides, the CDR3 is TGTGCCAGCAGCTTCGGGGGAGAGAACACCGGGGAGCTGTTTTTT.